The TCR beta chain under discussion was sequenced for a study of CD8 T cells in Susac syndrome. Random hexamers primed reverse transcription of roughly 0.45 to 1 ug RNA. Each CDR3 protein is one row after TCRdb ran MiXCR on the immunoSEQ multiplex PCR reads. Here the sample spans around 80,000 distinct CDR3 sequences, 95% to 97% being singletons. The CDR3 loop spans 15 amino acids. With V trimmed by 1 base and J by 5 bases, 3 bases remained unmatched. Germline V lookup: CDR1 LGHNA, CDR2 YSLEER. Isolation of CD8+ and CD4+ T cells was performed negatively, whereas enrichment of TEMRA cells was done by FACS.

What was sequenced was CD8+ T cells from PBMCs. This TCR was sampled from a human donor with Susac syndrome. This rearrangement joins TRBV4-3 to TRBJ2-3; 10 nucleotides line up with TRBD2. The CDR3 nucleotides read TGCGCCAGCAGCCAAGTTAGCGGGAGGATAGATACGCAGTATTTT. This codes for CASSQVSGRIDTQYF.